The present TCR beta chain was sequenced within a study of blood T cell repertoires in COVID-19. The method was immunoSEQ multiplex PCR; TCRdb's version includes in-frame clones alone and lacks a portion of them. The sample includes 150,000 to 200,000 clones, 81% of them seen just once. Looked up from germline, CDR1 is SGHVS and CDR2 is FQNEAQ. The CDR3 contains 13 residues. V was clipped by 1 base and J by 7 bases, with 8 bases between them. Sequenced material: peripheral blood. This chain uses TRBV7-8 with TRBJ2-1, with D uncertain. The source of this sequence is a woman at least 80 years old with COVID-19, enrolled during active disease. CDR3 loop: CASSLVARNEQFF. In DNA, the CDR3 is TGTGCCAGCAGCTTAGTAGCTAGGAATGAGCAGTTCTTC.